The subject of this entry is one T cell receptor beta chain. The sample originates from a study of OX40 agonist ivuxolimab in advanced cancers. Across the study: Having had anti-PD-1, anti-PD-L1 or anti-CTLA-4 therapy before was allowed, and roughly 38% had some. Partial response was recorded in three patients: one hepatocellular carcinoma and two cutaneous melanoma cases.

Profiled with immunoSEQ multiplex PCR; TCRdb holds only in-frame clones, not every one. The sample shows about 80,000 clones, about nine tenths of them seen only once. The J segment lost 7 bases and the V segment lost 6 bases, leaving 9 bases of the junction unmatched. CDR1 and CDR2 (germline): SGHVS, FNYEAQ. This CDR3 is 14 amino acids long. The TCR originated in an adult with an advanced solid tumor such as melanoma, head and neck, liver or kidney cancer. The chain has TRBV7-6 and TRBJ2-1, with 7 bases identical to TRBD2. This material consisted of CD4+ or CD8+ T cells sorted from blood, taken in a trial of the OX40 agonist ivuxolimab. In nucleotides, the CDR3 is TGTGCCAGCAGTCCTACCGTACTAGCGAATGAGCAGTTCTTC. Translating it yields CASSPTVLANEQFF.